Presented here are 15 T cell receptor beta chains from one specimen sequenced in a study of T cells in Graves' hyperthyroidism and ophthalmopathy. Researchers took RNA transcripts and amplified the TCR beta CDR3 regions from them. The HTBI primer set drove a first-round RT-PCR of the TCR CDR3. TCRdb reprocessed the multiplex PCR reads with MiXCR, giving one entry per CDR3 protein. The data show about 720,000 distinct CDR3 sequences, with roughly 15% seen just once and under 8.5% held by the top ten. Sequenced material: blood. The receptor set was obtained from a man younger than 30 with Graves' hyperthyroidism.

This clonotype was seen only a few times. The genes are TRBV28 and TRBJ1-1, with D perhaps matching TRBD1 (6 bases). This CDR3 is 17 amino acids long. Germline CDR1 and CDR2: MDHEN and SYDVKM. Trimming took 6 bases from V and 7 from J, leaving 27 bases between them. CDR3 protein: CASSPRLGQVALIEAFF. As DNA, the CDR3 is TGTGCCAGCAGCCCGCGGTTGGGACAAGTAGCGTTAATTGAAGCTTTCTTT.

This clonotype was seen ten or more times. This sequence joins TRBV24-1 and TRBJ2-1; TRBD2 agrees at 14 bases. Losses at the gene ends were 4 bases for V and 6 bases for J; bases not matched to a gene: 16. The CDR3 spans 20 residues. The germline gives CDR1 KGHDR, CDR2 SFDVKD. The DNA of the CDR3 is TGTGCCACCAGTGAGCCAAAGGACTCGGGGACTAGCGGGAGTCGCAATGAGCAGTTCTTC. It translates to CATSEPKDSGTSGSRNEQFF.

This clonotype showed up just a few times. The chain is built from TRBV12-3 or TRBV12-4 and TRBJ1-6, with D maybe TRBD1 (6 bases). The CDR3 is 15 residues long. Deletions cut 5 bases from V and 7 bases from J, with 15 bases between. The CDR3 sequence is CASSTRIGGNSPLHF. The CDR3 region has the DNA TGTGCCAGCAGTACCCGCATCGGGGGCAATTCACCCCTCCACTTT.

This clonotype was seen a few times. The V and J genes are TRBV2 and TRBJ2-3; TRBD1 matches 7 bases. The J segment lost 3 bases and the V segment lost 7 bases, leaving 7 bases of the junction unmatched. The CDR3 contains 14 residues. CDR1 and CDR2 (germline): SNHLY, FYNNEI. CDR3 in amino acids: CASKETGKTDTQYF. The CDR3 bases are TGTGCCAGCAAGGAGACAGGGAAGACAGATACGCAGTATTTT.

Notes on this clonotype: A read error is possible here, since a much larger clone lies one base away. V gene TRBV2 combines with J gene TRBJ2-7; 9 bases line up with TRBD2. With 1 base clipped from V and 4 bases from J, the junction kept 11 bases outside the gene matches. CDR1 SNHLY and CDR2 FYNNEI come from the germline V gene. The CDR3 covers 17 residues. The CDR3 region is CASSEGASGIVLYEQYF. The DNA for the CDR3 is TGTGCCAGCAGTGAAGGGGCTAGCGGGATTGTCCTTTACGAGCAGTACTTC.

This clonotype showed up just a few times. The J gene is TRBJ2-1, the V gene TRBV7-9; no clear D gene. V lost 6 bases, J lost 6 bases, and 12 bases lay in between. The CDR3 sequence is 13 residues long. Germline CDR1 is SEHNR and CDR2 is FQNEAQ (reference sequence). CDR3 sequence reads: CASSKGRVNEQFF. The CDR3 bases are TGTGCCAGCAGTAAGGGTAGGGTCAATGAGCAGTTCTTC.

This clonotype showed up many times. V is TRBV28 and J is TRBJ2-2; TRBD2 agrees at 9 bases. From germline, CDR1 is MDHEN and CDR2 SYDVKM. The CDR3 loop spans 18 amino acids. V lost 4 bases and J lost 0; bases outside the gene matches: 9. In nucleotides, the CDR3 is TGTGCCAGCAGTTCCTCCGCCAGCGGGGGGCCGAACACCGGGGAGCTGTTTTTT. This translates into CASSSSASGGPNTGELFF.

This clonotype was found a few times. The rearrangement links TRBV12-3 or TRBV12-4 to TRBJ2-1; tentatively, D is TRBD1 or TRBD2 (6 bases each). The V end lost 1 base, the J end lost 15 bases, and 16 bases lay between the germline ends. The CDR3 covers 13 residues. CDR3 DNA: TGTGCCAGCAGTTTAGGCAGAGGGGGGTCATCGTTCTTC. Encoded protein: CASSLGRGGSSFF.

This clonotype has just a few counts. The gene calls are TRBV20-1 and TRBJ1-5, with D unclear. V dropped 4 bases and J dropped 3 bases, with 10 bases sitting between them. This CDR3 spans 13 amino acids. Germline lookup yields CDR1 DFQATT and CDR2 SNEGSKA (reference sequence). The CDR3 bases are TGCAGTGCTATCTTACTGTCCAATCAGCCCCAGCATTTT. It encodes CSAILLSNQPQHF.

The chain links TRBV30 to TRBJ2-7; 7 nucleotides line up with TRBD1. V shed 2 bases and J 5 bases; nucleotides not matched to a gene: 9. The germline V gene encodes CDR1 GTSNPN and CDR2 SVGIG (reference sequence). The CDR3 contains 14 residues. CDR3: CAWSTGDGGNEQYF. CDR3 sequence (DNA): TGTGCCTGGAGTACAGGGGACGGTGGCAACGAGCAGTACTTC. Using reference TRBV30 and TRBJ2-7 for the parts outside the CDR3, the full variable domain is SQTIHQWPATLVQPVGSPLSLECTVEGTSNPNLYWYRQAAGRGLQLLFYSVGIGQISSEVPQNLSASRPQDRQFILSSKKLLLSDSGFYLCAWSTGDGGNEQYFGPGTRLTVT.

At least ten counts were recorded for this clonotype. The chain employs TRBV28 and TRBJ1-2; D is unresolved. Between the trimmed V and J ends, which lost 7 bases and 7 bases, there was a span of 13 bases. The germline V gene has CDR1 MDHEN and CDR2 SYDVKM. CDR3 size: 12 residues. CDR3 nucleotide sequence: TGTGCCAGCACTCCGAGTTCGGGTGGCTACACCTTC. Translation gives CASTPSSGGYTF.

The J gene is TRBJ2-7, the V gene TRBV2, with no clear D. CDR1 and CDR2 from the germline V gene are SNHLY and FYNNEI. V lost 7 bases and J 3 bases, leaving 7 bases between the germline ends. The CDR3 consists of 11 residues. The CDR3 region is CASMIVYEQYF. The DNA of the CDR3 is TGTGCCAGCATGATCGTCTACGAGCAGTACTTC.

The CDR3 DNA reads TGCGCCAGCAGCCAAGTCTCACTTGGGACATCCGGCACTGAAGCTTTCTTT. It translates to CASSQVSLGTSGTEAFF. The chain combines TRBV4-1 with TRBJ1-1, with D possibly matching TRBD1 (6 bases). The germline V gene encodes CDR1 MGHRA and CDR2 YSYEKL. CDR3 length: 17 amino acids. The V and J ends lost 1 base and 4 bases respectively, with 19 bases between them.

Concerning this clonotype itself: This could be a read error, since a much larger clone is one nucleotide away. This sequence joins TRBV12-3 or TRBV12-4 and TRBJ2-7, with TRBD1 as a possible D gene (6 bases). The CDR3 spans 16 residues. The DNA for the CDR3 is TGTGCCAGCAGTTTCTACTCTCTCGCAGGGGTCTACGGGCAGTACTTC. This sequence encodes CASSFYSLAGVYGQYF.

This clonotype has just a few counts. This CDR3 is CASSSSDPLAGSSYNEQFF. The CDR3 coding sequence is TGTGCCAGCAGCTCATCGGACCCTTTAGCGGGAAGCTCCTACAATGAGCAGTTCTTC. The chain uses TRBV7-3 and TRBJ2-1; 8 nucleotides line up with TRBD2. The germline gives CDR1 SGHTA, CDR2 FQGTGA. This CDR3 is built from 19 residues. V trimming: 4 bases; J trimming: 0 bases; junction bases outside the gene matches: 14. The whole variable domain, filled in from reference TRBV7-3 and TRBJ2-1, reads GAGVSQTPSNKVTEKGKYVELRCDPISGHTALYWYRQSLGQGPEFLIYFQGTGAADDSGLPNDRFFAVRPEGSVSTLKIQRTERGDSAVYLCASSSSDPLAGSSYNEQFFGPGTRLTVL.